This T cell receptor beta chain is drawn from a study of blood T cells in healthy people across ages. The second PCR ran about 6 to 11 cycles with a sample-barcoded 5' primer and J-beta primers. MiXCR, run by TCRdb on the 5' RACE reads, gives a single entry per CDR3 protein. Of about 1.6 million distinct CDR3 sequences in the sample, roughly 32% were seen once. The CDR3 is 16 residues long. Per germline, CDR1 MDHEN and CDR2 SYDVKM. Between the trimmed V and J ends, which lost 3 bases and 0 bases, there was a span of 13 bases. This clonotype showed up just a few times. Its target is unknown. Study observations and caveats: Fewer expanded clones and more diversity marked long-lived versus aged donors.

This chain uses TRBV28 with TRBJ2-3; D may correspond to TRBD1 or TRBD2 (5 bases each). Sequenced: blood. The receptor was isolated from a woman under 40 in good health. The CDR3, as DNA: TGTGCCAGCAGTTTGGGACCCCCGGGAAGCACAGATACGCAGTATTTT. Translating it yields CASSLGPPGSTDTQYF.